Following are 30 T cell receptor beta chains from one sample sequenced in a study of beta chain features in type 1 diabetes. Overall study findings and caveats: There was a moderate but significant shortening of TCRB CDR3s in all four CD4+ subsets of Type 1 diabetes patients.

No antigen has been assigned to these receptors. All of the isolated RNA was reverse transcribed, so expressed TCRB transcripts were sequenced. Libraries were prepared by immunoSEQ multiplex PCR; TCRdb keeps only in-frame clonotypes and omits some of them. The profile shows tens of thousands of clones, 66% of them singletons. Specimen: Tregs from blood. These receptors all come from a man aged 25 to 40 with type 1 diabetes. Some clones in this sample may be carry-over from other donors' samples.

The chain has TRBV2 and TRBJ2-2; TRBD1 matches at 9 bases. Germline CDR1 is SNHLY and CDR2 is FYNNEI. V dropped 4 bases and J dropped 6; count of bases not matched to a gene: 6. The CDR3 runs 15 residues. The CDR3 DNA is TGTGCCAGCAGTGTGACAGGGGGGTCGCCCGGGGAGCTGTTTTTT. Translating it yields CASSVTGGSPGELFF.

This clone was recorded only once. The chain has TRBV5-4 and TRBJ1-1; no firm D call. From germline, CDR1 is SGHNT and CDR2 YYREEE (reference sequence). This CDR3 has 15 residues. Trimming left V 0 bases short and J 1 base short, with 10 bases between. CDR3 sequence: CASSLARRGNTEAFF. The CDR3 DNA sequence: TGTGCCAGCAGCTTGGCCCGGAGAGGGAACACTGAAGCTTTCTTT.

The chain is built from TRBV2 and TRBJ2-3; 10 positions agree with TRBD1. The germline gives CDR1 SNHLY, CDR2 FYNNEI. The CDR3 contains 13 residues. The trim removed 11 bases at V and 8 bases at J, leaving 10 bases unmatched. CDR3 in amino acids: CAGGGQGLGTQYF. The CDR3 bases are TGTGCCGGTGGGGGACAGGGGCTCGGTACGCAGTATTTT.

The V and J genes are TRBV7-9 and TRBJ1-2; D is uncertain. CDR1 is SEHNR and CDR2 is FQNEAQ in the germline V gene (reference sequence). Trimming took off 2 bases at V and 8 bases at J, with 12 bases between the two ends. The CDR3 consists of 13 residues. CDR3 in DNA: TGTGCCAGCAGCTTACTAGGGAGTAAAGGCTACACCTTC. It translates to CASSLLGSKGYTF.

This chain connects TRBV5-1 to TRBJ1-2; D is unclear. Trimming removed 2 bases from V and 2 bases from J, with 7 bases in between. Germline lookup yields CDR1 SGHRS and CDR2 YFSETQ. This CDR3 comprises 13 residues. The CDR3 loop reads CASSLFENYGYTF. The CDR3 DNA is TGCGCCAGCAGCTTATTTGAGAACTATGGCTACACCTTC.

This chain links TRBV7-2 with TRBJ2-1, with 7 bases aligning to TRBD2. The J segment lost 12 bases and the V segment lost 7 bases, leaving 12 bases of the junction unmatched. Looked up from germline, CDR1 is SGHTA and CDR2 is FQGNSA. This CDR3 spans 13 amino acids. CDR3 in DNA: TGTGCCAGCAAGCTAAGACTAGCCGAGGGGCAGTTCTTC. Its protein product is CASKLRLAEGQFF.

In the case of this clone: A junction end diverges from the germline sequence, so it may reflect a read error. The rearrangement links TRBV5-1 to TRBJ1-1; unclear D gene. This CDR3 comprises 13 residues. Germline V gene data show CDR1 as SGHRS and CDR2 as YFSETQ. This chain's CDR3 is CAGSGGPFRGAFF. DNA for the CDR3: TGCGCCGGCAGCGGAGGACCATTCCGTGGGGCTTTCTTT.

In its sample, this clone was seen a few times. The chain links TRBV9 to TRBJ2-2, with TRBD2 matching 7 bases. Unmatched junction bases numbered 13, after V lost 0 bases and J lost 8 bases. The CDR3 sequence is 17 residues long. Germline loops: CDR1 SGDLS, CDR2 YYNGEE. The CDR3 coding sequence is TGTGCCAGCAGCGTAGGGGGAGGGGCGGAGATCGTGGGGGAGCTGTTTTTT. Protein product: CASSVGGGAEIVGELFF. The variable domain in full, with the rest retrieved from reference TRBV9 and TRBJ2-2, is DSGVTQTPKHLITATGQRVTLRCSPRSGDLSVYWYQQSLDQGLQFLIQYYNGEERAKGNILERFSAQQFPDLHSELNLSSLELGDSALYFCASSVGGGAEIVGELFFGEGSRLTVL.

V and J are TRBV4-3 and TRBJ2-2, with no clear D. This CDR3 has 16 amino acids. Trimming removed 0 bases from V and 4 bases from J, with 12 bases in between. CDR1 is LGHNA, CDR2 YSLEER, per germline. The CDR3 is CASSQDITVPTGELFF. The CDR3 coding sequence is TGCGCCAGCAGCCAAGATATTACAGTCCCCACCGGGGAGCTGTTTTTT.

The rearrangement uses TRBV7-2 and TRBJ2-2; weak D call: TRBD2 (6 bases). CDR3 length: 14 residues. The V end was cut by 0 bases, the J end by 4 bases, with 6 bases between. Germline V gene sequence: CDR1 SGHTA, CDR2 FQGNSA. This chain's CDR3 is CASSLASGTGELFF. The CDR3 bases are TGTGCCAGCAGCTTAGCTAGCGGCACCGGGGAGCTGTTTTTT. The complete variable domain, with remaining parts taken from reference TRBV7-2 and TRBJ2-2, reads GAGVSQSPSNKVTEKGKDVELRCDPISGHTALYWYRQSLGQGLEFLIYFQGNSAPDKSGLPSDRFSAERTGGSVSTLTIQRTQQEDSAVYLCASSLASGTGELFFGEGSRLTVL.

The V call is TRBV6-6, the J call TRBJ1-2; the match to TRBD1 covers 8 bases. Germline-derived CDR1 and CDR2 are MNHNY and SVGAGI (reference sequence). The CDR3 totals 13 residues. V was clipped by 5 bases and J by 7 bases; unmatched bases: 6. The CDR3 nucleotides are TGTGCCAGCAGTATCAGGGGGCGAGGTGGCTACACCTTC. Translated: CASSIRGRGGYTF.

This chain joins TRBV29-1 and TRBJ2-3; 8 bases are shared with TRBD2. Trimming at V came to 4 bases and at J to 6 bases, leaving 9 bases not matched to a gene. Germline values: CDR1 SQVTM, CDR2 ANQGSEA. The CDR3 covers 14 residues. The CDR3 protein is CSVVDSGDSDTQYF. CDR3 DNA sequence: TGCAGCGTTGTCGATAGCGGGGACTCTGATACGCAGTATTTT.

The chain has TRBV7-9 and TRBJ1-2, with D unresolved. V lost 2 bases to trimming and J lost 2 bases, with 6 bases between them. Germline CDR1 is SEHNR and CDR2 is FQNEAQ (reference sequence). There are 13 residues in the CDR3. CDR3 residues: CASSLTANYGYTF. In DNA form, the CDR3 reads TGTGCCAGCAGCTTAACAGCCAACTATGGCTACACCTTC.

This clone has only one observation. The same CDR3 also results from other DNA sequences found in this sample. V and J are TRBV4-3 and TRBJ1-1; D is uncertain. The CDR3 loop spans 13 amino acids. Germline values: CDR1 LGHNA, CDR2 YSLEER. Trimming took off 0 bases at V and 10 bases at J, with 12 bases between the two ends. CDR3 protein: CASSQEESGRAFF. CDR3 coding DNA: TGCGCCAGCAGCCAAGAAGAGAGCGGTCGAGCTTTCTTT.

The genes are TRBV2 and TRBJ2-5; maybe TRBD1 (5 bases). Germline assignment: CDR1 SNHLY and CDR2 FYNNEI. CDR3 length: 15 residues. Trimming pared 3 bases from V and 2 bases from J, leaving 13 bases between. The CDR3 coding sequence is TGTGCCAGCAGTGAGGATGGACACCATCAAGAGACCCAGTACTTC. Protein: CASSEDGHHQETQYF.

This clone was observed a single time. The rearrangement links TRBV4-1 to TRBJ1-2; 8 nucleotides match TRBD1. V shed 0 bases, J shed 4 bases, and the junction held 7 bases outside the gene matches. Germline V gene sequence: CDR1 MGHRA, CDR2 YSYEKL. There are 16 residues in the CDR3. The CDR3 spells CASSQEVGQGFYGYTF. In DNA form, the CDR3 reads TGCGCCAGCAGCCAAGAGGTCGGACAGGGATTCTATGGCTACACCTTC.

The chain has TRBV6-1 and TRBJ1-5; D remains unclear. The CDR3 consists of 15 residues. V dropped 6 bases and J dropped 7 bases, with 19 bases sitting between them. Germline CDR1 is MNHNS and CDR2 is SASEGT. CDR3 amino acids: CASSVLGAVGQPQHF. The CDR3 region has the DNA TGTGCCAGCAGCGTCCTCGGAGCGGTGGGGCAGCCCCAGCATTTT.

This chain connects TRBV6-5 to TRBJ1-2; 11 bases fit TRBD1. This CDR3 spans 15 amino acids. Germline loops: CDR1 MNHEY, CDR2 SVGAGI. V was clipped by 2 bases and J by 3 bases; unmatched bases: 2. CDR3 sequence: CASSYGDRGDYGYTF. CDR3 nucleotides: TGTGCCAGCAGTTACGGGGACAGGGGGGACTATGGCTACACCTTC.

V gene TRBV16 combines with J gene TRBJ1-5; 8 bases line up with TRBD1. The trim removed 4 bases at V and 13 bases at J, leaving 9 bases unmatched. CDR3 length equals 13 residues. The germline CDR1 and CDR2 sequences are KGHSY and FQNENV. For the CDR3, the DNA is TGTGCCAGCAGCCTTTTCGGGACAGGACCTCAGCATTTT. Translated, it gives CASSLFGTGPQHF.

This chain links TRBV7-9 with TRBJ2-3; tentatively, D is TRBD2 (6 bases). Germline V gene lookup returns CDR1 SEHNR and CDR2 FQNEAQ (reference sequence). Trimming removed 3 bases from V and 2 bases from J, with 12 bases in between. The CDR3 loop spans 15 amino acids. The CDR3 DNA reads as TGTGCCAGCAGCTTCTGGGGGACTTACACAGATACGCAGTATTTT. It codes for CASSFWGTYTDTQYF.

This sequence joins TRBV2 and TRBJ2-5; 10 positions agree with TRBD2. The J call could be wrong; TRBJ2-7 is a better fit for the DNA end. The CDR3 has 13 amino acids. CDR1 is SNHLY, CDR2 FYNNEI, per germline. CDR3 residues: CASTSGGPYEQYF. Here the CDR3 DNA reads TGTGCCAGCACTAGCGGGGGACCCTACGAGCAGTACTTC.

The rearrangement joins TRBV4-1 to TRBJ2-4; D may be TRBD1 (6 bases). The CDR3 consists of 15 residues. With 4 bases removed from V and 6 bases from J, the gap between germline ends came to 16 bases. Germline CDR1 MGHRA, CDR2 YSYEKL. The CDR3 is CASSPEHQGRNIQYF. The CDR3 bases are TGCGCCAGCAGCCCCGAACACCAGGGGAGAAACATTCAGTACTTC.

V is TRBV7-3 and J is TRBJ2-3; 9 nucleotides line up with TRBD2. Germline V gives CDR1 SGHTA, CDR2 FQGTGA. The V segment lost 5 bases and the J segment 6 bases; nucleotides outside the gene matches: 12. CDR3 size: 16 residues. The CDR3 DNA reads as TGTGCCAGCAGCAGAGGGACTAGCCGGAATTTGGATACGCAGTATTTT. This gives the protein CASSRGTSRNLDTQYF.

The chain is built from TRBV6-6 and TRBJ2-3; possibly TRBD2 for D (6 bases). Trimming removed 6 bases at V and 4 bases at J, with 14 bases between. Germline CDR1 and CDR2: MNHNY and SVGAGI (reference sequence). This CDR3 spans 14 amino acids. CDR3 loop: CASSLGTPPDTQYF. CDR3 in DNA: TGTGCCAGCAGCCTTGGGACTCCCCCAGATACGCAGTATTTT.

In DNA, the CDR3 is TGTGCCAGCAGTCCGACTTGGTCCGGGGGGAGCTACACCTTC. It codes for CASSPTWSGGSYTF. The chain carries TRBV27 and TRBJ1-2, with D possibly matching TRBD1 (5 bases). Germline lookup yields CDR1 MNHEY and CDR2 SMNVEV (reference sequence). V shed 5 bases and J shed 9 bases, with 19 bases lying between them. The CDR3 totals 14 residues.

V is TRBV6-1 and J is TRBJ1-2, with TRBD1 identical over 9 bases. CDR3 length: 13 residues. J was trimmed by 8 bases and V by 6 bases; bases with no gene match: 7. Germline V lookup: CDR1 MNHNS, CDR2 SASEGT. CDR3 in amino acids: CASRVTGGRGYTF. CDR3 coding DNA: TGTGCCAGCAGGGTCACAGGGGGCAGGGGCTACACCTTC.

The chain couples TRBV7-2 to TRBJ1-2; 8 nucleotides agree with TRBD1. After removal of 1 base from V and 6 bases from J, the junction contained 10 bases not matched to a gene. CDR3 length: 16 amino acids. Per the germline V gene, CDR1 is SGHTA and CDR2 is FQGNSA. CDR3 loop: CASSLGGPGQDNGYTF. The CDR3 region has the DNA TGTGCCAGCAGCTTAGGGGGGCCGGGACAGGACAATGGCTACACCTTC.

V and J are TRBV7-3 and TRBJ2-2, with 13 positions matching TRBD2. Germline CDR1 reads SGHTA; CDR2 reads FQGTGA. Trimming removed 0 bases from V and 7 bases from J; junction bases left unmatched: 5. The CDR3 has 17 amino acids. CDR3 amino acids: CASSLTSTSGGNGELFF. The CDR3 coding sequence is TGTGCCAGCAGCTTAACCTCGACTAGCGGGGGGAACGGGGAGCTGTTTTTT.

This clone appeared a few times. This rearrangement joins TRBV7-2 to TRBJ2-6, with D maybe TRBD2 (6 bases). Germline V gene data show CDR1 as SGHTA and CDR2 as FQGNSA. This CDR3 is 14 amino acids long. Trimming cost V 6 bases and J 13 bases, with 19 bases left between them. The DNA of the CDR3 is TGTGCCAGCAGACACGGACTTCCAGGAGGGGTCCTGACTTTC. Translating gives CASRHGLPGGVLTF.

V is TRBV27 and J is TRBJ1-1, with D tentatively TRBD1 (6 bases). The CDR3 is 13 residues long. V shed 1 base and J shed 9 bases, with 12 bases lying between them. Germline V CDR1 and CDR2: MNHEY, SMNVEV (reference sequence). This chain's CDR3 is CASSLWEGQQAFF. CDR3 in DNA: TGTGCCAGCAGTTTATGGGAGGGACAACAAGCTTTCTTT.